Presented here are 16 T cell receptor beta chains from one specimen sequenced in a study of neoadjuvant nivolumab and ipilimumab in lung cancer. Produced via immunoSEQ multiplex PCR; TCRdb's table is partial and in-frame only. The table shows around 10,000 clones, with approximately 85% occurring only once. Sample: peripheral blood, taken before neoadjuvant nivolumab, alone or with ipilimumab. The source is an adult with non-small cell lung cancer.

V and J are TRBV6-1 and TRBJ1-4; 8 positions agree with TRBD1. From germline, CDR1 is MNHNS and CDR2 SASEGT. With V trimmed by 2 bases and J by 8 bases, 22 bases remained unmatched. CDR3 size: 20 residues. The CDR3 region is CASSEWVGTGRLGGPEKLFF. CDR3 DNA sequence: TGTGCCAGCAGTGAATGGGTCGGGACAGGCAGGCTGGGCGGTCCGGAAAAACTGTTTTTT.

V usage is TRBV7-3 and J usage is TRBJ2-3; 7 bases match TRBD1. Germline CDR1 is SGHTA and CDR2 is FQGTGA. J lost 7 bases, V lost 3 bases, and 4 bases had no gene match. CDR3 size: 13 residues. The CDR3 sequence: CASSFKQGNTQYF. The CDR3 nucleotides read TGTGCCAGCAGCTTCAAACAGGGGAATACGCAGTATTTT.

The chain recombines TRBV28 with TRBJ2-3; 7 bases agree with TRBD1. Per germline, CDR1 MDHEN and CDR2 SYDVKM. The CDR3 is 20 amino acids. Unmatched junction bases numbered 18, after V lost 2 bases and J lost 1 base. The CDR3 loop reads CASSLPSHSGTAGGTDTQYF. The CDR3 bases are TGTGCCAGCAGTTTACCATCCCACTCTGGGACAGCAGGGGGCACAGATACGCAGTATTTT.

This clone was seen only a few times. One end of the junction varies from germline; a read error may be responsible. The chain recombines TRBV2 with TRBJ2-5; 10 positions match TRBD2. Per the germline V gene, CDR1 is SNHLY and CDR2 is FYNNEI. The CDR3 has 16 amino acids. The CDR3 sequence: CASSEYGGLAEPLSHF. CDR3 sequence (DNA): TGTGCCAGCAGTGAATACGGCGGACTAGCGGAACCCCTGTCGCACTTC.

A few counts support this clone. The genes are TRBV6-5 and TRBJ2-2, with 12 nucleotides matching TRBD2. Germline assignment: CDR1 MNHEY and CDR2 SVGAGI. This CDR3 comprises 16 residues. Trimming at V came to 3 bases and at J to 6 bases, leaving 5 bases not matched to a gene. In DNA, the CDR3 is TGTGCCAGCAGTTATCTGACTAGCGGGAGACCCGGGGAGCTGTTTTTT. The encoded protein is CASSYLTSGRPGELFF.

Here the CDR3 DNA reads TGTGCCATCAGTGACAGGATAAGCAATCAGCCCCAGCATTTT. Translating it yields CAISDRISNQPQHF. The chain has TRBV10-3 and TRBJ1-5, with unresolved D. The CDR3 runs 14 residues. Germline CDR1 ENHRY, CDR2 SYGVKD. The germline V and J ends were trimmed by 3 bases and 1 base, with 7 bases remaining between them.

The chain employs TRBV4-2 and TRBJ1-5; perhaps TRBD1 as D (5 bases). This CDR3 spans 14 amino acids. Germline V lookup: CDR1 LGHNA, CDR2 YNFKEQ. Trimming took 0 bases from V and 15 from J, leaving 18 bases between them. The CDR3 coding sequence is TGTGCCAGCAGCCAAGATAAGGGTTGGGGGAGGATGCATTTT. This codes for CASSQDKGWGRMHF.

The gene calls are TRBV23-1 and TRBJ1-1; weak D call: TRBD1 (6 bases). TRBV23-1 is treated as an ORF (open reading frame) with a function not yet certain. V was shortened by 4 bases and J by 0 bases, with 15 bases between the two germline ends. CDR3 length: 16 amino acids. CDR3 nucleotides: TGCGCCAGCAGTCCTCCCGAAGGGGGGATGAACACTGAAGCTTTCTTT. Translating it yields CASSPPEGGMNTEAFF.

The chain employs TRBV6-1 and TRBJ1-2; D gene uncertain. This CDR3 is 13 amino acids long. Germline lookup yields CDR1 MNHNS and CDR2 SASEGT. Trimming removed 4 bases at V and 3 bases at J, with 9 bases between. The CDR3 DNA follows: TGTGCCAGCAGTGGGTATCGGTACTATGGCTACACCTTC. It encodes CASSGYRYYGYTF.

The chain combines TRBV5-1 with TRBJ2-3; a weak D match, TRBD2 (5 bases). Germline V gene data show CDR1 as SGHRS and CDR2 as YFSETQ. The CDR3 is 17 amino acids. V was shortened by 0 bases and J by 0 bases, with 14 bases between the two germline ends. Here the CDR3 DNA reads TGCGCCAGCAGCTTGGCCGGAGGAGTGACTAGCACAGATACGCAGTATTTT. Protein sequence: CASSLAGGVTSTDTQYF.

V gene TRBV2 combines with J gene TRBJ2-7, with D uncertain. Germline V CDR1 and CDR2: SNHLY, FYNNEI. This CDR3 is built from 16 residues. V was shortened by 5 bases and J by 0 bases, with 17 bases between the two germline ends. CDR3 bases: TGTGCCAGCAGTAAGGAGCACAGCTTGAGCTCCTACGAGCAGTACTTC. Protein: CASSKEHSLSSYEQYF.

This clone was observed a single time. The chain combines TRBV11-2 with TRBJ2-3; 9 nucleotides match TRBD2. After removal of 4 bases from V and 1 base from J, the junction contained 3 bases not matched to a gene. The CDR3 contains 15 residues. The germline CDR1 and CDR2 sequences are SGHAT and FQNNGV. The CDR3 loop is CASSSRTSGTDTQYF. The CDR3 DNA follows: TGTGCCAGCAGCTCTAGGACTAGCGGCACAGATACGCAGTATTTT.

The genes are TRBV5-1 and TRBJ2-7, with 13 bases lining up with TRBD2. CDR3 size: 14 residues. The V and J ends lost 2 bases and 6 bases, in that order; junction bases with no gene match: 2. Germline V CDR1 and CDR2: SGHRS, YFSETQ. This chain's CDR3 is CASSFGLAGAEQYF. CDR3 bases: TGCGCCAGCAGCTTCGGACTAGCGGGAGCCGAGCAGTACTTC.

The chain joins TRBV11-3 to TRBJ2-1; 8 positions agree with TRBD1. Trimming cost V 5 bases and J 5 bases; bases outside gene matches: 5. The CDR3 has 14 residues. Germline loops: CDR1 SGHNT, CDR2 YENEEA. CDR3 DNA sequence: TGTGCCAGCAGCAGACAGGGGTGGGACAATGAGCAGTTCTTC. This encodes CASSRQGWDNEQFF.

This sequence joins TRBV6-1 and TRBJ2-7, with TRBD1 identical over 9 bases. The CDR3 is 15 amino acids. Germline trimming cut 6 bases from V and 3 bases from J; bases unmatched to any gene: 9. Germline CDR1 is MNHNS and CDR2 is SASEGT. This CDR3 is CASRTNRGRDYEQYF. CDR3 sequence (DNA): TGTGCCAGCAGGACTAACAGGGGGCGAGACTACGAGCAGTACTTC.

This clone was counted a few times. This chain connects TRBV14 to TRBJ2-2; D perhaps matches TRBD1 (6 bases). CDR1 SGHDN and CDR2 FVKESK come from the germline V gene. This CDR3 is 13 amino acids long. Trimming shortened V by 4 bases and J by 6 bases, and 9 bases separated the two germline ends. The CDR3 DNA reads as TGTGCCAGCAGCCTCAGGGGAGCCGGGGAGCTGTTTTTT. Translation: CASSLRGAGELFF.